What follows are 32 T cell receptor beta chains derived from one specimen sequenced in a study of shared clonotypes between healthy human individuals. Measured with immunoSEQ multiplex PCR; TCRdb has only the in-frame clones, and not every one. The repertoire holds more than 2,000,000 clones, with around 90% as singletons. The sample consisted of naive CD4+ T cells sorted from blood. Subset reported: CD45RA+ positively selected. The receptor set was obtained from a man in his late teens or twenties in good health.

This sequence joins TRBV6-5 and TRBJ1-2; tentative D call: TRBD1 (5 bases). Trimming took 5 bases from V and 6 from J, leaving 16 bases between them. Germline lookup yields CDR1 MNHEY and CDR2 SVGAGI. The CDR3 loop spans 14 amino acids. The CDR3 DNA sequence: TGTGCCAGCAGTCGGTGGGGCCCCGGCGATGGCTACACCTTC. Its translation: CASSRWGPGDGYTF.

As regards this clone: In the same sample, other DNA sequences code for this CDR3. This sequence joins TRBV11-2 and TRBJ2-5; D not resolved. The germline gives CDR1 SGHAT, CDR2 FQNNGV. V was shortened by 1 base and J by 5 bases, with 8 bases between the two germline ends. The CDR3 is 13 amino acids. The CDR3 DNA reads as TGTGCCAGCAGCTTAGGGGCCGAGGAGACCCAGTACTTC. Protein: CASSLGAEETQYF.

The rearrangement joins TRBV18 to TRBJ2-7; 7 positions match TRBD1. V shed 4 bases and J 7 bases; nucleotides not matched to a gene: 10. CDR1 KGHSH and CDR2 LQKENI come from the germline V gene. The CDR3 extends over 14 amino acids. The CDR3 region is CASSLQGRDNEQYF. The CDR3 DNA is TGTGCCAGCTCACTACAGGGGAGAGATAATGAGCAGTACTTC. Drawing the rest from reference TRBV18 and TRBJ2-7, the complete variable domain is NAGVMQNPRHLVRRRGQEARLRCSPMKGHSHVYWYRQLPEEGLKFMVYLQKENIIDESGMPKERFSAEFPKEGPSILRIQQVVRGDSAAYFCASSLQGRDNEQYFGPGTRLTVT.

The chain has TRBV6-4 and TRBJ2-1; D not certain. The germline V gene encodes CDR1 MRHNA and CDR2 SNTAGT. Trimming removed 4 bases from V and 8 bases from J, with 12 bases in between. The CDR3 runs 13 residues. The CDR3 DNA follows: TGTGCCAGCAGTGCCTCCGGAAGTGATGAGCAGTTCTTC. It translates to CASSASGSDEQFF.

Only a few counts were recorded for this clone. This same CDR3 is encoded by further DNA sequences in the sample. The chain joins TRBV6-5 to TRBJ1-5; D unclear. The CDR3 covers 13 residues. Germline-derived CDR1 and CDR2 are MNHEY and SVGAGI. The ends were cut back, 0 bases at V and 6 bases at J, with 6 bases in the middle. The CDR3 sequence is CASSYSRSQPQHF. CDR3 DNA sequence: TGTGCCAGCAGTTACTCGCGAAGTCAGCCCCAGCATTTT.

The gene calls are TRBV6-6 and TRBJ2-7; 10 bases match TRBD2. The CDR3 is made up of 15 amino acids. V shed 8 bases and J 1 base; nucleotides not matched to a gene: 8. Germline V gene data show CDR1 as MNHNY and CDR2 as SVGAGI (reference sequence). The CDR3 protein is CASAASGRASYEQYF. DNA for the CDR3: TGTGCCAGCGCGGCAAGCGGGAGGGCATCCTACGAGCAGTACTTC.

The V and J genes are TRBV29-1 and TRBJ2-5; 12 nucleotides align to TRBD2. The V gene's germline CDR1 is SQVTM and CDR2 ANQGSEA. The CDR3 is made up of 13 amino acids. The CDR3 sequence is CSSSGGAQETQYF. Here the CDR3 DNA reads TGCAGTTCTAGCGGGGGGGCACAAGAGACCCAGTACTTC.

The chain is built from TRBV19 and TRBJ2-2; TRBD1 agrees at 9 bases. This CDR3 contains 17 residues. The V gene end was trimmed by 2 bases and the J gene end by 7 bases; junction bases not matched to a gene: 11. Germline CDR1 reads LNHDA; CDR2 reads SQIVND (reference sequence). CDR3 in amino acids: CASSIQGGTGLGGELFF. CDR3 in DNA: TGTGCCAGTAGTATACAAGGAGGGACAGGGCTTGGCGGGGAGCTGTTTTTT.

The gene calls are TRBV4-3 and TRBJ2-7; TRBD2 aligns across 7 bases. V lost 0 bases and J lost 1; bases outside the gene matches: 3. From germline, CDR1 is LGHNA and CDR2 YSLEER. The CDR3 has 15 residues. CDR3 sequence (DNA): TGCGCCAGCAGCCAAGAACTAGCGCCTTCCTACGAGCAGTACTTC. It encodes CASSQELAPSYEQYF.

The gene calls are TRBV5-4 and TRBJ2-5; possible D gene TRBD1, 7 bases. The CDR3 is 12 amino acids. The V end lost 7 bases, the J end lost 5 bases, and 12 bases lay between the germline ends. From germline, CDR1 is SGHNT and CDR2 YYREEE (reference sequence). This CDR3 reads CASRQGGETQYF. CDR3 in DNA: TGTGCCAGCCGGCAGGGGGGCGAGACCCAGTACTTC.

The chain joins TRBV18 to TRBJ2-7; 11 bases fit TRBD2. Germline V lookup: CDR1 KGHSH, CDR2 LQKENI. V lost 0 bases to trimming and J lost 0 bases; unmatched junction nucleotides: 4. This CDR3 region has 17 residues. CDR3 DNA: TGTGCCAGCTCACCACCGGGACTAGCGGTGAGCTCCTACGAGCAGTACTTC. Amino acids: CASSPPGLAVSSYEQYF.

The CDR3 here is CASSLRGNGESEQYF. In nucleotides, the CDR3 is TGTGCCAGCAGCTTACGAGGTAACGGGGAGAGCGAGCAGTACTTC. V is TRBV7-9 and J is TRBJ2-7, with D possibly matching TRBD2 (5 bases). The CDR3 covers 15 residues. The germline gives CDR1 SEHNR, CDR2 FQNEAQ (reference sequence). Trimming left V 2 bases short and J 6 bases short, with 17 bases between.

The V gene is TRBV5-1, the J gene TRBJ2-3; 15 bases agree with TRBD2. Trimming removed 3 bases from V and 4 bases from J; junction bases left unmatched: 3. Germline CDR1 reads SGHRS; CDR2 reads YFSETQ. The CDR3 loop spans 16 amino acids. CDR3 sequence reads: CASSWRTSGRADTQYF. Here the CDR3 DNA reads TGCGCCAGCAGCTGGAGGACTAGCGGGAGGGCAGATACGCAGTATTTT.

V is TRBV7-8 and J is TRBJ2-7; 14 bases align to TRBD2. The CDR3 length is 15 residues. The germline V gene has CDR1 SGHVS and CDR2 FQNEAQ. V was clipped by 4 bases and J by 4 bases; unmatched bases: 3. The CDR3 loop reads CASSSGLAGVYEQYF. For the CDR3, the DNA is TGTGCCAGCAGCTCGGGACTAGCGGGAGTATACGAGCAGTACTTC.

Concerning this clone itself: Other DNA sequences from this sample encode an identical CDR3 as well. The V call is TRBV10-1, the J call TRBJ2-2, with D tentatively TRBD2 (6 bases). CDR1 WNHNN and CDR2 SYGVQD come from the germline V gene (reference sequence). The CDR3 is made up of 13 amino acids. V lost 4 bases, J lost 5 bases, and 8 bases lay in between. The CDR3 loop reads CASSASGTGELFF. As DNA, the CDR3 is TGCGCCAGCAGTGCCAGCGGGACCGGGGAGCTGTTTTTT.

The chain employs TRBV11-2 and TRBJ1-1; D is uncertain. CDR1 SGHAT and CDR2 FQNNGV come from the germline V gene. This CDR3 is built from 13 residues. The V end lost 3 bases, the J end lost 5 bases, and 10 bases lay between the germline ends. The CDR3 region is CASSFTLMTEAFF. The CDR3 DNA is TGTGCCAGCAGCTTTACCCTGATGACTGAAGCTTTCTTT.

The chain uses TRBV7-9 and TRBJ2-7; 10 positions match TRBD2. The CDR3 is 13 amino acids. Trimming removed 7 bases from V and 7 bases from J; junction bases left unmatched: 7. Germline V CDR1 and CDR2: SEHNR, FQNEAQ (reference sequence). This chain's CDR3 is CASTLGLAREQYF. The CDR3 region has the DNA TGTGCCAGCACCTTGGGACTAGCGAGGGAGCAGTACTTC.

This chain connects TRBV18 to TRBJ1-1, with 9 bases identical to TRBD1. The length of the CDR3 is 15 residues. Germline V CDR1 and CDR2: KGHSH, LQKENI. The V segment lost 1 base and the J segment 6 bases; nucleotides outside the gene matches: 6. The CDR3, as DNA: TGTGCCAGCTCACCACTCACAGGGGGCTTGGCTGAAGCTTTCTTT. As protein: CASSPLTGGLAEAFF.

This clone was seen a handful of times. This CDR3 is also generated by other DNA sequences in the sample. The chain carries TRBV29-1 and TRBJ1-1; 8 bases are a match to TRBD1. CDR3 length: 14 amino acids. CDR1 and CDR2 (germline): SQVTM, ANQGSEA. The J segment lost 0 bases and the V segment lost 4 bases, leaving 4 bases of the junction unmatched. The CDR3 spells CSVVRQGMNTEAFF. DNA of the CDR3: TGCAGCGTTGTGCGACAGGGGATGAACACTGAAGCTTTCTTT. Drawing the rest from reference TRBV29-1 and TRBJ1-1, the complete variable domain is SAVISQKPSRDICQRGTSLTIQCQVDSQVTMMFWYRQQPGQSLTLIATANQGSEATYESGFVIDKFPISRPNLTFSTLTVSNMSPEDSSIYLCSVVRQGMNTEAFFGQGTRLTVV.

This clone was observed a few times. The chain carries TRBV21-1 and TRBJ2-2; TRBD1 reflects the table's D call only, with no check against the DNA. TRBV21-1 is annotated as a pseudogene. This CDR3 region has 15 residues. CDR3 sequence reads: CASSKKYRGIGELFF. The CDR3 coding sequence is TGTGCCAGCAGCAAAAAGTACAGGGGGATCGGGGAGCTGTTTTTT.

The chain joins TRBV7-2 to TRBJ2-7; 8 positions agree with TRBD1. V trimming: 5 bases; J trimming: 6 bases; junction bases outside the gene matches: 3. The CDR3 has 12 residues. CDR1 and CDR2 from the germline V gene are SGHTA and FQGNSA. In nucleotides, the CDR3 is TGTGCCAGCAGCCCCCAGGGGGCCGAGCAGTACTTC. The encoded protein is CASSPQGAEQYF.

This sequence joins TRBV7-6 and TRBJ1-4; D gene unclear. The CDR3 loop spans 16 amino acids. Per germline, CDR1 SGHVS and CDR2 FNYEAQ. V lost 1 base to trimming and J lost 3 bases, with 12 bases between them. The CDR3 DNA sequence: TGTGCCAGCAGCTTAGGCCAAACGTCGGCTAATGAAAAACTGTTTTTT. Translated: CASSLGQTSANEKLFF.

The rearrangement uses TRBV11-2 and TRBJ2-7; 12 bases agree with TRBD1. Germline V gene lookup returns CDR1 SGHAT and CDR2 FQNNGV. V gave up 5 bases and J gave up 5 bases; unmatched junction bases: 7. This CDR3 contains 15 residues. The CDR3 nucleotides are TGTGCCAGCAGCCTTTCCCGGGACAGGGGGCACGAGCAGTACTTC. Translated, it gives CASSLSRDRGHEQYF.

The rearrangement joins TRBV29-1 to TRBJ1-2; 8 bases are shared with TRBD1. The CDR3 is made up of 13 amino acids. Trimming cost V 5 bases and J 7 bases; bases outside gene matches: 9. Germline CDR1 is SQVTM and CDR2 is ANQGSEA. The chain's CDR3 is CSVNTQGAGGYTF. CDR3 in DNA: TGCAGCGTTAATACCCAGGGGGCTGGTGGCTACACCTTC.

The chain is built from TRBV29-1 and TRBJ1-2, with 8 bases aligning to TRBD1. The ends lost 7 bases at V and 6 bases at J; junction bases unmatched: 16. The CDR3 consists of 15 residues. The germline V gene has CDR1 SQVTM and CDR2 ANQGSEA. The CDR3 spells CSAPLQGAWMDGYTF. The CDR3 coding sequence is TGCAGCGCTCCCCTTCAGGGGGCGTGGATGGATGGCTACACCTTC.

The chain recombines TRBV18 with TRBJ1-3; D not resolved. Germline V gene lookup returns CDR1 KGHSH and CDR2 LQKENI. The V end lost 3 bases, the J end lost 0 bases, and 6 bases lay between the germline ends. The CDR3 covers 14 residues. The CDR3 DNA reads TGTGCCAGCTCACCTGCGATCTCTGGAAACACCATATATTTT. As protein: CASSPAISGNTIYF. Full variable domain (rest looked up from reference TRBV18 and TRBJ1-3): NAGVMQNPRHLVRRRGQEARLRCSPMKGHSHVYWYRQLPEEGLKFMVYLQKENIIDESGMPKERFSAEFPKEGPSILRIQQVVRGDSAAYFCASSPAISGNTIYFGEGSWLTVV.

Turning to this clone: The sample carries other DNA sequences with the same CDR3. The chain couples TRBV7-2 to TRBJ1-1; D is uncertain. The CDR3 has 14 amino acids. From germline, CDR1 is SGHTA and CDR2 FQGNSA. Between the trimmed V and J ends, which lost 3 bases and 0 bases, there was a span of 8 bases. In DNA, the CDR3 is TGTGCCAGCAGCTTTTCCCACATGAACACTGAAGCTTTCTTT. It yields the protein CASSFSHMNTEAFF.

V usage is TRBV28 and J usage is TRBJ1-6; 9 bases align to TRBD1. Germline CDR1 reads MDHEN; CDR2 reads SYDVKM. The CDR3 loop spans 15 amino acids. Unmatched junction bases numbered 5, after V lost 5 bases and J lost 6 bases. CDR3 protein: CASSLTGGINSPLHF. Written as DNA, the CDR3 is TGTGCCAGCAGTCTGACAGGGGGGATTAATTCACCCCTCCACTTT.

This chain connects TRBV2 to TRBJ2-2, with 9 bases fitting TRBD1. The CDR3 length is 15 residues. The V gene's germline CDR1 is SNHLY and CDR2 FYNNEI. Unmatched junction bases numbered 7, after V lost 5 bases and J lost 6 bases. The CDR3, as DNA: TGTGCCAGCAGTCGGGACAGGGTGGCGGCCGGGGAGCTGTTTTTT. This codes for CASSRDRVAAGELFF. The variable domain in full, completed from reference TRBV2 and TRBJ2-2, reads EPEVTQTPSHQVTQMGQEVILRCVPISNHLYFYWYRQILGQKVEFLVSFYNNEISEKSEIFDDQFSVERPDGSNFTLKIRSTKLEDSAMYFCASSRDRVAAGELFFGEGSRLTVL.

The genes are TRBV6-5 and TRBJ1-2; maybe TRBD1 (6 bases). The CDR3 is 14 residues long. Trimming took off 7 bases at V and 5 bases at J, with 17 bases between the two ends. CDR1 is MNHEY, CDR2 SVGAGI, per germline. CDR3 DNA sequence: TGTGCCAGCACTAAGGACACAGGGCCATATGGCTACACCTTC. This sequence encodes CASTKDTGPYGYTF.

The V and J genes are TRBV19 and TRBJ2-7; 8 nucleotides agree with TRBD1. Germline V gene sequence: CDR1 LNHDA, CDR2 SQIVND (reference sequence). Losses at the gene ends were 6 bases for V and 0 bases for J; bases not matched to a gene: 7. The CDR3 sequence is 15 residues long. DNA of the CDR3: TGTGCCAGTAGGTCGGGACAGGCCAGCTCCTACGAGCAGTACTTC. Protein product: CASRSGQASSYEQYF.

The rearrangement joins TRBV21-1 to TRBJ1-5. TRBV21-1 has pseudogene status. This CDR3 comprises 11 residues. CDR3 residues: CASSNLRPQHF. The CDR3 DNA reads TGTGCCAGCAGCAATTTGCGGCCCCAGCATTTT.